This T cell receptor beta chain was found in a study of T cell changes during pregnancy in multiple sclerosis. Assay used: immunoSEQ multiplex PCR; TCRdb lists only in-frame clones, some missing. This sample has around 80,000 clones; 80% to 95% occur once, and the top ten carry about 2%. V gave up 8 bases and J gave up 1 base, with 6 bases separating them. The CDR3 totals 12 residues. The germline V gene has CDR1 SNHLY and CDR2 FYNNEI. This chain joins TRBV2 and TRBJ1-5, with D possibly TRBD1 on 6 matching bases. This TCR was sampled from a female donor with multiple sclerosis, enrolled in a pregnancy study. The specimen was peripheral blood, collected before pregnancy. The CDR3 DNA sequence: TGTGCCAGCGACAGGAGCAATCAGCCCCAGCATTTT. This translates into CASDRSNQPQHF.